This entry lists 15 T cell receptor beta chains sequenced from one sample in a study of vaccination effects on CD4 cells after COVID-19. Antigens for these TCRs are unknown. Assay used: immunoSEQ multiplex PCR; TCRdb lists only in-frame clones, some missing. The repertoire has approximately 44,000 clones, 70% to 85% of them found once; the top ten carry around 2.8%. The ViraFEST assay expanded antigen-specific CD4+ T cells with viral peptide pools before sequencing. Researchers isolated CD4+ T cells once approximately eleven days of culture had elapsed. Nucleocapsid antibodies stayed negative before and after vaccination, showing no earlier SARS-CoV-2 infection. Sequences were derived from CD4+ T cells from PBMCs cultured with HCoV-NL63 spike peptides, sampled before COVID-19 vaccination. The receptors were sampled from a human donor who received a COVID-19 vaccine.

J is TRBJ2-5 and V is TRBV7-2, with TRBD2 identical over 11 bases. CDR1 SGHTA and CDR2 FQGNSA come from the germline V gene. The CDR3 sequence is 15 residues long. Losses at the gene ends were 3 bases for V and 5 bases for J; bases not matched to a gene: 5. The CDR3 region is CASSFSGGAYETQYF. The CDR3 nucleotides are TGTGCCAGCAGCTTTAGCGGGGGGGCTTATGAGACCCAGTACTTC.

The table lists this clone with a few counts. V and J are TRBV12-3 or TRBV12-4 and TRBJ1-4; no clear D gene. The CDR3 sequence is 13 residues long. V lost 6 bases to trimming and J lost 8 bases, with 13 bases between them. In nucleotides, the CDR3 is TGTGCCAGCAGGGGTAGAGAATACGAAAAACTGTTTTTT. It yields the protein CASRGREYEKLFF.

V is TRBV18 and J is TRBJ1-2; no clear D. CDR1 is KGHSH, CDR2 LQKENI, per germline. There are 15 residues in the CDR3. The V end was cut by 3 bases, the J end by 0 bases, with 11 bases between. CDR3 amino acids: CASSPSESANYGYTF. Here the CDR3 DNA reads TGTGCCAGCTCACCCTCAGAATCAGCTAACTATGGCTACACCTTC. Drawing the rest from reference TRBV18 and TRBJ1-2, the complete variable domain is NAGVMQNPRHLVRRRGQEARLRCSPMKGHSHVYWYRQLPEEGLKFMVYLQKENIIDESGMPKERFSAEFPKEGPSILRIQQVVRGDSAAYFCASSPSESANYGYTFGSGTRLTVV.

The J gene is TRBJ1-2, the V gene TRBV12-5; maybe TRBD1 (5 bases). V lost 5 bases to trimming and J lost 5 bases, with 15 bases between them. The CDR3 has 14 amino acids. From germline, CDR1 is LGHNT and CDR2 FRNRAP. CDR3: CASGAPGPLYGYTF. CDR3 DNA: TGTGCTAGTGGTGCCCCGGGACCTCTATATGGCTACACCTTC.

The J gene is TRBJ1-2, the V gene TRBV6-5; maybe TRBD1 (6 bases). Germline V lookup: CDR1 MNHEY, CDR2 SVGAGI. V lost 2 bases, J lost 8 bases, and 18 bases lay in between. This CDR3 comprises 15 residues. The CDR3 protein is CASSYRTSGQGGYTF. CDR3 sequence (DNA): TGTGCCAGCAGTTACCGGACGAGCGGCCAGGGGGGCTACACCTTC.

CDR3 amino acids: CASSPEGGTGQFF. The CDR3 DNA follows: TGTGCCAGCAGCCCTGAAGGAGGGACAGGGCAGTTCTTC. The rearrangement uses TRBV7-3 and TRBJ2-1, with 8 nucleotides matching TRBD1. Per germline, CDR1 SGHTA and CDR2 FQGTGA. Trimming cost V 5 bases and J 12 bases; bases outside gene matches: 9. This CDR3 region has 13 residues.

The chain combines TRBV5-1 with TRBJ2-5, with 9 bases that match TRBD2. Germline loops: CDR1 SGHRS, CDR2 YFSETQ. Trimming took 0 bases from V and 5 from J; bases not matched to a gene: 14. The CDR3 consists of 18 residues. The CDR3 loop reads CASSLESSGGPARETQYF. The CDR3 coding sequence is TGCGCCAGCAGCTTGGAGAGTAGCGGGGGCCCCGCGCGGGAGACCCAGTACTTC. Looking up the rest from reference TRBV5-1 and TRBJ2-5 gives the full variable domain: KAGVTQTPRYLIKTRGQQVTLSCSPISGHRSVSWYQQTPGQGLQFLFEYFSETQRNKGNFPGRFSGRQFSNSRSEMNVSTLELGDSALYLCASSLESSGGPARETQYFGPGTRLLVL.

The V call is TRBV6-2 or TRBV6-3, the J call TRBJ1-2; D perhaps matches TRBD1 (5 bases). V lost 2 bases and J lost 2, with 18 bases in between. Germline assignment: CDR1 MNHEY and CDR2 SVGEGT. The CDR3 has 17 amino acids. In nucleotides, the CDR3 is TGTGCCAGCAGTTACGATAGGGCCGGGGCGCGCAACTATGGCTACACCTTC. Amino acid sequence: CASSYDRAGARNYGYTF.

The chain employs TRBV5-6 and TRBJ2-2; D is unclear. V was clipped by 1 base and J by 5 bases, with 12 bases between them. The germline V gene has CDR1 SGHDT and CDR2 YYEEEE. The CDR3 contains 15 residues. CDR3 sequence reads: CASSLQLTGTGELFF. DNA for the CDR3: TGTGCCAGCAGCTTGCAACTGACGGGTACCGGGGAGCTGTTTTTT.

The CDR3 reads CASSLGEGIYNEQFF. The DNA of the CDR3 is TGTGCCAGCAGCTTAGGAGAGGGAATCTACAATGAGCAGTTCTTC. V and J are TRBV7-8 and TRBJ2-1, with D possibly being TRBD2 (5 bases). V was clipped by 1 base and J by 3 bases, with 10 bases between them. The germline gives CDR1 SGHVS, CDR2 FQNEAQ. CDR3 size: 15 residues.

The count of this clone is one. The chain carries TRBV11-2 and TRBJ2-1; 12 nucleotides match TRBD2. Germline assignment: CDR1 SGHAT and CDR2 FQNNGV. This CDR3 is 15 amino acids long. Trimming removed 2 bases from V and 12 bases from J; junction bases left unmatched: 8. The CDR3 bases are TGTGCCAGCAGCTTACCCCTAGCGGGGGGGCAGGGGCAGTTCTTC. Protein product: CASSLPLAGGQGQFF.

The V call is TRBV7-2, the J call TRBJ1-1, with D unclear. Per germline, CDR1 SGHTA and CDR2 FQGNSA. Between the trimmed V and J ends, which lost 0 bases and 1 base, there was a span of 3 bases. The CDR3 is 13 amino acids. CDR3 in DNA: TGTGCCAGCAGCTTAGCAGCGAACACTGAAGCTTTCTTT. Translated: CASSLAANTEAFF.

The gene calls are TRBV6-6 and TRBJ2-1; TRBD1 might be the D (5 bases). The CDR3 consists of 13 residues. CDR1 and CDR2 from the germline V gene are MNHNY and SVGAGI (reference sequence). V lost 10 bases and J lost 5, with 15 bases in between. The CDR3 is CATGRAFDNEQFF. DNA for the CDR3: TGTGCCACCGGCAGGGCGTTCGACAATGAGCAGTTCTTC.

This sequence joins TRBV7-2 and TRBJ2-7; tentative D call: TRBD2 (6 bases). Between the trimmed V and J ends, which lost 5 bases and 6 bases, there was a span of 14 bases. CDR1 is SGHTA and CDR2 is FQGNSA in the germline V gene. This CDR3 is 13 amino acids long. Here the CDR3 reads CASSRARGIEQYV. In nucleotides, the CDR3 is TGTGCCAGCAGCCGGGCGCGGGGAATCGAGCAGTACGTC.

The V call is TRBV7-9, the J call TRBJ1-1; 7 positions agree with TRBD1. The V segment lost 5 bases and the J segment 3 bases; nucleotides outside the gene matches: 18. The CDR3 has 18 residues. Per the germline V gene, CDR1 is SEHNR and CDR2 is FQNEAQ (reference sequence). CDR3 amino acids: CASSLEHRGWISDTEAFF. The CDR3, as DNA: TGTGCCAGCAGCCTAGAACACAGGGGTTGGATCTCGGACACTGAAGCTTTCTTT.